Listed here are 4 T cell receptor beta chains from one sample, sequenced in a study of cytomegalovirus exposure and HLA in healthy donors. The primer mix had 60 Vbeta and 13 Jbeta primers. Only in-frame clones appear in the TCRdb table, and some are missing; sequencing was by immunoSEQ multiplex PCR. The data contain some 150,000 clones, about four fifths of them seen just once; the ten biggest clones take up about 4.8%. Sequenced input: PBMCs. Receptors were obtained from a man between 25 and 39 years old in good health and CMV-seronegative.

The chain recombines TRBV5-1 with TRBJ1-4; no firm D call. CDR3 length: 17 residues. The ends were cut back, 2 bases at V and 2 bases at J, with 16 bases in the middle. Germline V CDR1 and CDR2: SGHRS, YFSETQ. DNA of the CDR3: TGCGCCAGCAGCTTCCGGGTCTCCATCGGGACTAATGAAAAACTGTTTTTT. Its translation: CASSFRVSIGTNEKLFF.

DNA for the CDR3: TGTGCCAGTAGTGCTGGACAGGGAGGGATCTACGAGCAGTACTTC. Amino acids: CASSAGQGGIYEQYF. This chain links TRBV19 with TRBJ2-7; maybe TRBD1 (8 bases). V shed 5 bases and J shed 3 bases, with 17 bases lying between them. In germline, CDR1 is LNHDA, CDR2 SQIVND (reference sequence). CDR3 length equals 15 residues.

The chain recombines TRBV27 with TRBJ2-1; D is undetermined. Germline V gene sequence: CDR1 MNHEY, CDR2 SMNVEV (reference sequence). The V end was cut by 3 bases, the J end by 2 bases, with 11 bases between. The CDR3 spans 15 residues. The CDR3 loop is CASSFESRPYNEQFF. The CDR3 DNA reads TGTGCCAGCAGTTTTGAGTCGCGCCCCTACAATGAGCAGTTCTTC.

J is TRBJ2-7 and V is TRBV13; D might be TRBD1 (6 bases). The length of the CDR3 is 18 residues. V lost 5 bases and J 7 bases, leaving 30 bases between the germline ends. CDR1 PRHDT and CDR2 FYEKMQ come from the germline V gene (reference sequence). CDR3 sequence reads: CASSGMWEQGGPLREQYF. For the CDR3, the DNA is TGTGCCAGCAGCGGGATGTGGGAACAGGGCGGGCCACTTAGAGAGCAGTACTTC. Based on the CDR3 plus reference TRBV13 and TRBJ2-7, the full variable domain is AAGVIQSPRHLIKEKRETATLKCYPIPRHDTVYWYQQGPGQDPQFLISFYEKMQSDKGSIPDRFSAQQFSDYHSELNMSSLELGDSALYFCASSGMWEQGGPLREQYFGPGTRLTVT.